This T cell receptor beta chain stems from a study of T cell responses to AZD1222 COVID-19 vaccine. Study-wide points: Recipients of two AZD1222 doses showed rising Spike-specific TCR breadth and depth. The sample set comprised mostly white British donors with more females, and clonal diversity was possibly underestimated. Only a handful of individuals given AZD1222 were seropositive at baseline.

CDR1 is SNHLY, CDR2 FYNNEI, per germline. V gave up 6 bases and J gave up 1 base; unmatched junction bases: 2. This CDR3 has 15 residues. Concerning this clone itself: Its target is not known.

Method: immunoSEQ multiplex PCR; TCRdb's copy keeps in-frame clones and lacks some. The repertoire holds roughly 150,000 clones, with around nine tenths as singletons. The gene calls are TRBV2 and TRBJ2-1; the match to TRBD2 covers 11 bases. The sample was peripheral blood, taken on day 0 of AZD1222 vaccination. The clonotype comes from an adult in good health. The CDR3 DNA is TGTGCCAGCAGCCTAGCGGGAGGTTCCTACAATGAGCAGTTCTTC. This gives the protein CASSLAGGSYNEQFF.